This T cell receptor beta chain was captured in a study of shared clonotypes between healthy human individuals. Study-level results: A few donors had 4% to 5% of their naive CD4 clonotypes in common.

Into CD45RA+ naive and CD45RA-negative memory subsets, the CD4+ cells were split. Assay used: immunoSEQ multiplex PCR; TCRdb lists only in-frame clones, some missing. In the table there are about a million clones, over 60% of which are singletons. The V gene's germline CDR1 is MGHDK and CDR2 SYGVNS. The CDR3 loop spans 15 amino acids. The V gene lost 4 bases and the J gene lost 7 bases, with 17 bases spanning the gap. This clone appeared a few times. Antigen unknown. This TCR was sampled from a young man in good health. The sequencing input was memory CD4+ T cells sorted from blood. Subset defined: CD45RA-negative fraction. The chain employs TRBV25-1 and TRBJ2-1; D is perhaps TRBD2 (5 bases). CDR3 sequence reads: CASSAEGSVPNEQFF. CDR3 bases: TGTGCCAGCAGTGCAGAGGGAAGCGTCCCGAATGAGCAGTTCTTC.